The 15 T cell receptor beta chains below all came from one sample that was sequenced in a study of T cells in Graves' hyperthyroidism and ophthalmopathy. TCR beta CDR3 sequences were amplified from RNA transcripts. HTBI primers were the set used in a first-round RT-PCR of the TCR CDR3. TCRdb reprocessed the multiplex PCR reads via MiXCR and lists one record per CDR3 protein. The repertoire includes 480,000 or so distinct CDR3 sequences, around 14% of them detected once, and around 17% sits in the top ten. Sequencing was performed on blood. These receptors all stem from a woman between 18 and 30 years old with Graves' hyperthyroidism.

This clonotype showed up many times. CDR3: CASSFLAASSYEQYF. The CDR3 coding sequence is TGTGCCAGCAGCTTCCTGGCGGCGAGCTCCTACGAGCAGTACTTC. V is TRBV11-3 and J is TRBJ2-7; D not resolved. V was shortened by 3 bases and J by 0 bases, with 12 bases between the two germline ends. Per germline, CDR1 SGHNT and CDR2 YENEEA. This CDR3 has 15 amino acids. Using reference TRBV11-3 and TRBJ2-7 for the parts outside the CDR3, the full variable domain is EAGVVQSPRYKIIEKKQPVAFWCNPISGHNTLYWYLQNLGQGPELLIRYENEEAVDDSQLPKDRFSAERLKGVDSTLKIQPAELGDSAVYLCASSFLAASSYEQYFGPGTRLTVT.

The CDR3 region has the DNA TGTGCCAGCAGCGTAGGGCCCCGAGACAGGGCCTTTGGGTCTCTGTTTTTT. It encodes CASSVGPRDRAFGSLFF. J is TRBJ2-2 and V is TRBV9; 7 bases map to TRBD1. Germline CDR1 SGDLS, CDR2 YYNGEE. The length of the CDR3 is 17 residues. Unmatched junction bases numbered 19, after V lost 0 bases and J lost 14 bases.

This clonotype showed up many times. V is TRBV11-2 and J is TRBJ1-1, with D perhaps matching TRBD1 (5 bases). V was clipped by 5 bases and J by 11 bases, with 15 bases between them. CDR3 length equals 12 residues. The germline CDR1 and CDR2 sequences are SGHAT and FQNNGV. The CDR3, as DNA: TGTGCCAGCAGCAAACTAGGGGCCTGGGCTTTCTTT. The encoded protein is CASSKLGAWAFF.

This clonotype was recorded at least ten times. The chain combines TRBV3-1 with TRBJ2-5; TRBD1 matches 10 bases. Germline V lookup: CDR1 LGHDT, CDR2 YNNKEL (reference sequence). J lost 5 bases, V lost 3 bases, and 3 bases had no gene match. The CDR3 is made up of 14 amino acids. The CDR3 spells CASSHGQGVETQYF. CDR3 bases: TGTGCCAGCAGCCACGGACAGGGGGTCGAGACCCAGTACTTC.

This CDR3 reads CAWRRDRSGNTIYF. CDR3 nucleotide sequence: TGTGCCTGGAGGAGGGACAGGTCCGGAAACACCATATATTTT. The chain combines TRBV30 with TRBJ1-3; TRBD1 aligns across 8 bases. J was trimmed by 4 bases and V by 3 bases; bases with no gene match: 5. Germline CDR1 reads GTSNPN; CDR2 reads SVGIG (reference sequence). The CDR3 contains 14 residues.

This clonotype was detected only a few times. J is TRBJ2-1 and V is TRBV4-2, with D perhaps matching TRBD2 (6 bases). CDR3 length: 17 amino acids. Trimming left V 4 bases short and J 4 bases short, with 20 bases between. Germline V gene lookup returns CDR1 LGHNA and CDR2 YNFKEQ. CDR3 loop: CASSPGTSRGWYNEQFF. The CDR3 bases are TGTGCCAGCAGCCCCGGGACTTCTCGTGGGTGGTACAATGAGCAGTTCTTC.

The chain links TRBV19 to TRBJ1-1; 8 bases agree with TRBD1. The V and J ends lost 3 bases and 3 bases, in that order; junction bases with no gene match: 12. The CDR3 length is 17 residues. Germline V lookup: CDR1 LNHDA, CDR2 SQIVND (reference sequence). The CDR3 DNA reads TGTGCCAGTAGTATTTTGGGACCGACAGGGGCGGACACTGAAGCTTTCTTT. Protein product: CASSILGPTGADTEAFF.

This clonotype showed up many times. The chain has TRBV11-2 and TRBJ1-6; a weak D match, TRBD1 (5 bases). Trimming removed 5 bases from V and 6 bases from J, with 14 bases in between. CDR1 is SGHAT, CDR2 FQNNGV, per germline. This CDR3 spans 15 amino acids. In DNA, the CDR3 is TGTGCCAGCAGCAAGGACATTTGGAGTAATTCACCCCTCCACTTT. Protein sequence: CASSKDIWSNSPLHF.

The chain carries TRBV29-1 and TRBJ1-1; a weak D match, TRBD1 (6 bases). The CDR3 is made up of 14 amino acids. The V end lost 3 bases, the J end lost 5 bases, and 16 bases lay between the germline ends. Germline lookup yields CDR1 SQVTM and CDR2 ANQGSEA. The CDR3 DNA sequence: TGCAGCGTTGATACGGCAGGGCAGGGGACTGAAGCTTTCTTT. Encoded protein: CSVDTAGQGTEAFF.

This chain's CDR3 is CASSPMLVGSSTDTQYF. CDR3 in DNA: TGTGCCAGCAGTCCTATGCTAGTTGGTTCTAGCACAGATACGCAGTATTTT. The chain carries TRBV6-1 and TRBJ2-3; D is ambiguous. The germline gives CDR1 MNHNS, CDR2 SASEGT. There are 17 residues in the CDR3. The germline V and J ends were trimmed by 5 bases and 0 bases, with 18 bases remaining between them.

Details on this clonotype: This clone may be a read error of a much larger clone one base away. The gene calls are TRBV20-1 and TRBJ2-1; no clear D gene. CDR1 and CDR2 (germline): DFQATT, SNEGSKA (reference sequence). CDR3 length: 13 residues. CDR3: CSAPRPGYNDQFF. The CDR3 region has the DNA TGCAGTGCTCCGCGCCCGGGCTACAATGATCAGTTCTTC.

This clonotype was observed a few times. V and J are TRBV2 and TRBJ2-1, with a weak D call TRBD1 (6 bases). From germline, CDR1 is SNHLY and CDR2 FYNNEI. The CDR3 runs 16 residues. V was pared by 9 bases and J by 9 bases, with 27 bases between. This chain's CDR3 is CARRQVGALEFGEQFF. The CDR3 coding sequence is TGTGCCAGGAGACAGGTCGGGGCCCTAGAGTTCGGTGAGCAGTTCTTC. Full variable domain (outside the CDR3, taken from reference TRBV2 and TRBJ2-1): EPEVTQTPSHQVTQMGQEVILRCVPISNHLYFYWYRQILGQKVEFLVSFYNNEISEKSEIFDDQFSVERPDGSNFTLKIRSTKLEDSAMYFCARRQVGALEFGEQFFGPGTRLTVL.

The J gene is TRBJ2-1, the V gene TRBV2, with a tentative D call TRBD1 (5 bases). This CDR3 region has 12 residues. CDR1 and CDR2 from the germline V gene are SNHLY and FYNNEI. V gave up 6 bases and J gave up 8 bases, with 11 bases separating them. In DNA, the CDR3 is TGTGCCAGCAGAGGACCAGGGTATGAGCAGTTCTTC. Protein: CASRGPGYEQFF. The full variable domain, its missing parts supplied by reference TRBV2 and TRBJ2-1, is EPEVTQTPSHQVTQMGQEVILRCVPISNHLYFYWYRQILGQKVEFLVSFYNNEISEKSEIFDDQFSVERPDGSNFTLKIRSTKLEDSAMYFCASRGPGYEQFFGPGTRLTVL.

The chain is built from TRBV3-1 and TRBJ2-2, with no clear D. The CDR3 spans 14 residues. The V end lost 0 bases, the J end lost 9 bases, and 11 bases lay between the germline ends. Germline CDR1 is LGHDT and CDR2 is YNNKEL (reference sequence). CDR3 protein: CASSQEAVLRELFF. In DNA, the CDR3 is TGTGCCAGCAGCCAAGAGGCCGTGCTCAGGGAGCTGTTTTTT.

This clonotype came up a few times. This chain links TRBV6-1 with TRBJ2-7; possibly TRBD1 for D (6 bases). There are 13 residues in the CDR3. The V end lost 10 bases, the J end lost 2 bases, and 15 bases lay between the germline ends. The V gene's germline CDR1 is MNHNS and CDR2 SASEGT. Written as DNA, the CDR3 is TGTGCCATCCAAGAGGGGGTCGCCTACGAGCAGTACTTC. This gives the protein CAIQEGVAYEQYF.